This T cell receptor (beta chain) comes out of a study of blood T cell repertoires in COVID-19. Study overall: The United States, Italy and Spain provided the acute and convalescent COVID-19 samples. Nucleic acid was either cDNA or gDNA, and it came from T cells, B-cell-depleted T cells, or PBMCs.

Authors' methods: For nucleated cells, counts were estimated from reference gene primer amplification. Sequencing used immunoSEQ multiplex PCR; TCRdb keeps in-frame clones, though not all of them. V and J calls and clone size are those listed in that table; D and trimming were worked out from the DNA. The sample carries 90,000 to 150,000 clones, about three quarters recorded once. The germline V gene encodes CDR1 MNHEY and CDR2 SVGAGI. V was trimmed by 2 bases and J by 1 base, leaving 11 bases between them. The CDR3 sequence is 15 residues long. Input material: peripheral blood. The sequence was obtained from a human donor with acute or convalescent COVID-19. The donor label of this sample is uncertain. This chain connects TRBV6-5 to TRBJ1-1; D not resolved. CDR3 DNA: TGTGCCAGCAGTTACGGAGGGTCACAGAACACTGAAGCTTTCTTT. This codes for CASSYGGSQNTEAFF.